The 25 T cell receptor beta chains below were found in one sample sequenced in a study of a mutant IDH1 vaccine in newly diagnosed glioma. Their target antigens are unknown. Produced via immunoSEQ multiplex PCR; TCRdb's table is partial and in-frame only. The sample records 50,000 or so clones, roughly 78% being singletons. Specified time point: week 5, during vaccination. Vaccination used 300 ug of mutant IDH1 20-mer peptide per dose, with topical imiquimod. The specimen was PBMCs, collected from a glioma patient whose treatment included an IDH1 peptide vaccine. These TCRs come from a woman in her forties with glioma.

The CDR3 reads CASSATGSYEQYF. DNA for the CDR3: TGTGCCAGCAGCGCAACAGGCTCCTACGAGCAGTACTTC. The rearrangement uses TRBV7-9 and TRBJ2-7, with D possibly matching TRBD1 (5 bases). The CDR3 totals 13 residues. The V and J ends lost 5 bases and 0 bases respectively, with 8 bases between them. Germline assignment: CDR1 SEHNR and CDR2 FQNEAQ (reference sequence).

The genes are TRBV9 and TRBJ2-3; the match to TRBD1 covers 8 bases. The CDR3 extends over 15 amino acids. CDR1 is SGDLS and CDR2 is YYNGEE in the germline V gene. With V trimmed by 3 bases and J by 6 bases, 9 bases remained unmatched. The CDR3 loop reads CASSGTSGGADTQYF. The CDR3 DNA reads as TGTGCCAGCAGCGGAACATCAGGGGGCGCGGATACGCAGTATTTT. The full variable domain, completed using reference TRBV9 and TRBJ2-3, is DSGVTQTPKHLITATGQRVTLRCSPRSGDLSVYWYQQSLDQGLQFLIQYYNGEERAKGNILERFSAQQFPDLHSELNLSSLELGDSALYFCASSGTSGGADTQYFGPGTRLTVL.

This sequence joins TRBV6-1 and TRBJ1-3; 7 nucleotides agree with TRBD1. The CDR3 runs to 14 residues. Germline V gene sequence: CDR1 MNHNS, CDR2 SASEGT. Germline trimming cut 6 bases from V and 7 bases from J; bases unmatched to any gene: 9. The CDR3 nucleotides read TGTGCCAGCAGGATGACAGGGATGGGGAACACCATATATTTT. This sequence encodes CASRMTGMGNTIYF.

This clone is medium-sized. V and J are TRBV15 and TRBJ1-1; D remains ambiguous. The CDR3 totals 15 residues. The V end was cut by 6 bases, the J end by 0 bases, with 14 bases between. The V gene's germline CDR1 is LNHNV and CDR2 YYDKDF (reference sequence). CDR3 residues: CATSPKSGLNTEAFF. In nucleotides, the CDR3 is TGTGCCACCAGTCCAAAATCCGGCCTGAACACTGAAGCTTTCTTT.

Here the CDR3 reads CASSSTTPLHF. The CDR3 DNA is TGTGCCAGCAGTTCCACTACACCCCTCCACTTT. The chain combines TRBV27 with TRBJ1-6; no clear D. The CDR3 length is 11 residues. Trimming pared 4 bases from V and 11 bases from J, leaving 6 bases between. Germline lookup yields CDR1 MNHEY and CDR2 SMNVEV (reference sequence).

The chain carries TRBV5-6 and TRBJ2-3; D may correspond to TRBD1 or TRBD2 (5 bases each). V lost 3 bases to trimming and J lost 6 bases, with 14 bases between them. Germline V gene data show CDR1 as SGHDT and CDR2 as YYEEEE. The CDR3 consists of 14 residues. DNA for the CDR3: TGTGCCAGCAGCTACCCCGGGACCATTGATACGCAGTATTTT. This codes for CASSYPGTIDTQYF. The variable domain in full, with the rest retrieved from reference TRBV5-6 and TRBJ2-3, is DAGVTQSPTHLIKTRGQQVTLRCSPKSGHDTVSWYQQALGQGPQFIFQYYEEEERQRGNFPDRFSGHQFPNYSSELNVNALLLGDSALYLCASSYPGTIDTQYFGPGTRLTVL.

V is TRBV6-6 and J is TRBJ2-1; D gene unclear. The V end lost 6 bases, the J end lost 6 bases, and 6 bases lay between the germline ends. The CDR3 totals 11 residues. Looked up from germline, CDR1 is MNHNY and CDR2 is SVGAGI (reference sequence). CDR3 region: CASSTLNEQFF. The CDR3, as DNA: TGTGCCAGCAGCACACTCAATGAGCAGTTCTTC.

The J gene is TRBJ2-6, the V gene TRBV5-4, with D perhaps matching TRBD1 (6 bases). With 4 bases removed from V and 0 bases from J, the gap between germline ends came to 14 bases. The CDR3 length is 17 residues. Germline CDR1 and CDR2: SGHNT and YYREEE (reference sequence). The CDR3 loop reads CASSRGTSLSGANVLTF. The DNA of the CDR3 is TGTGCCAGCAGCAGAGGGACAAGCCTCTCTGGGGCCAACGTCCTGACTTTC.

This chain uses TRBV19 with TRBJ1-1; D perhaps matches TRBD1 (5 bases). Germline V gene lookup returns CDR1 LNHDA and CDR2 SQIVND (reference sequence). The CDR3 runs to 13 residues. The CDR3 is CAVGGPMNTEAFF. Here the CDR3 DNA reads TGTGCGGTGGGGGGACCCATGAACACTGAAGCTTTCTTT.

V usage is TRBV9 and J usage is TRBJ2-7; 9 bases align to TRBD1. The germline V gene encodes CDR1 SGDLS and CDR2 YYNGEE. The length of the CDR3 is 16 residues. J was trimmed by 3 bases and V by 0 bases; bases with no gene match: 7. DNA for the CDR3: TGTGCCAGCAGCGTAGGGGGGACAGGGTTAGTCTACGAGCAGTACTTC. It codes for CASSVGGTGLVYEQYF. Supplemented by reference TRBV9 and TRBJ2-7, the full variable domain reads DSGVTQTPKHLITATGQRVTLRCSPRSGDLSVYWYQQSLDQGLQFLIQYYNGEERAKGNILERFSAQQFPDLHSELNLSSLELGDSALYFCASSVGGTGLVYEQYFGPGTRLTVT.

The V call is TRBV7-9, the J call TRBJ1-2, with a possible D match to TRBD1 (6 bases). V lost 4 bases to trimming and J lost 8 bases, with 20 bases between them. The CDR3 covers 15 residues. Germline V gene sequence: CDR1 SEHNR, CDR2 FQNEAQ (reference sequence). The CDR3 spells CASSSEDSPTWGYTF. The CDR3 region has the DNA TGTGCCAGCAGCTCCGAGGACAGCCCTACGTGGGGCTACACCTTC.

In this sample, this clone turned up a few times. The V gene is TRBV6-6, the J gene TRBJ1-1; D call uncertain. Germline loops: CDR1 MNHNY, CDR2 SVGAGI (reference sequence). V was clipped by 7 bases and J by 1 base, with 7 bases between them. The CDR3 length is 12 residues. The CDR3 nucleotides are TGTGCCAGCACGACTAGGAACACTGAAGCTTTCTTT. It translates to CASTTRNTEAFF.

V and J are TRBV19 and TRBJ1-1, with TRBD1 as a possible D gene (6 bases). The ends were cut back, 6 bases at V and 6 bases at J, with 20 bases in the middle. The CDR3 runs to 15 residues. Germline CDR1 is LNHDA and CDR2 is SQIVND (reference sequence). The CDR3 loop is CASSWNRDVGPEAFF. The CDR3 DNA reads TGTGCCAGTAGCTGGAACAGGGACGTCGGTCCTGAAGCTTTCTTT.

The CDR3 DNA sequence: TGTGCCTGGAGTCCATACAGGGGTGAAAAACTGTTTTTT. Translation gives CAWSPYRGEKLFF. The chain carries TRBV30 and TRBJ1-4, with 7 bases matching TRBD1. V dropped 2 bases and J dropped 7; count of bases not matched to a gene: 4. The germline CDR1 and CDR2 sequences are GTSNPN and SVGIG (reference sequence). The CDR3 consists of 13 residues.

The CDR3 DNA follows: TGTGCCAGCATCCCTGACACCTACACTGAAGCTTTCTTT. Encoded protein: CASIPDTYTEAFF. The rearrangement uses TRBV2 and TRBJ1-1, with no clear D. Germline V gives CDR1 SNHLY, CDR2 FYNNEI. Trimming shortened V by 7 bases and J by 3 bases, and 12 bases separated the two germline ends. This CDR3 spans 13 amino acids.

The chain couples TRBV19 to TRBJ1-2; 7 bases are shared with TRBD1. This CDR3 spans 14 amino acids. Germline values: CDR1 LNHDA, CDR2 SQIVND (reference sequence). V lost 6 bases to trimming and J lost 4 bases; unmatched junction nucleotides: 8. CDR3 sequence: CASRQGQRGYGYTF. CDR3 sequence (DNA): TGTGCCAGTAGGCAGGGACAGAGGGGCTATGGCTACACCTTC.

The chain carries TRBV6-1 and TRBJ1-6; no reliable D call. This CDR3 has 13 amino acids. Trimming took off 4 bases at V and 5 bases at J, with 6 bases between the two ends. Germline V gene sequence: CDR1 MNHNS, CDR2 SASEGT. This CDR3 reads CASSATDNSPLHF. As DNA, the CDR3 is TGTGCCAGCAGTGCCACCGATAATTCACCCCTCCACTTT.

The genes are TRBV6-6 and TRBJ2-7, with D uncertain. Deletions cut 5 bases from V and 4 bases from J, with 12 bases between. The CDR3 totals 13 residues. The germline CDR1 and CDR2 sequences are MNHNY and SVGAGI (reference sequence). Here the CDR3 reads CASSPGFGYEQYF. CDR3 sequence (DNA): TGTGCCAGCAGTCCCGGGTTTGGTTACGAGCAGTACTTC.

V is TRBV7-2 and J is TRBJ1-2; TRBD1 is a possible D gene (6 bases). The ends were cut back, 4 bases at V and 0 bases at J, with 15 bases in the middle. CDR1 SGHTA and CDR2 FQGNSA come from the germline V gene. CDR3 length: 16 amino acids. The CDR3 sequence is CASSSPTGQANYGYTF. CDR3 nucleotides: TGTGCCAGCAGCTCACCGACAGGTCAAGCTAACTATGGCTACACCTTC.

V is TRBV11-2 and J is TRBJ1-2, with D possibly matching TRBD1 (6 bases). The CDR3 spans 14 residues. Germline V lookup: CDR1 SGHAT, CDR2 FQNNGV. Trimming took 3 bases from V and 4 from J, leaving 12 bases between them. The CDR3 sequence: CASSLVAGAYGYTF. CDR3 coding DNA: TGTGCCAGCAGCTTGGTTGCAGGGGCCTATGGCTACACCTTC.

J is TRBJ1-1 and V is TRBV7-3; perhaps TRBD1 as D (5 bases). Germline V gene lookup returns CDR1 SGHTA and CDR2 FQGTGA. The V gene lost 3 bases and the J gene lost 3 bases, with 8 bases spanning the gap. There are 13 residues in the CDR3. CDR3 amino acids: CASSFQGDTEAFF. CDR3 bases: TGTGCCAGCAGCTTCCAGGGCGACACTGAAGCTTTCTTT.

V is TRBV2 and J is TRBJ2-3; D call uncertain. V was clipped by 8 bases and J by 6 bases, with 9 bases between them. CDR1 and CDR2 from the germline V gene are SNHLY and FYNNEI. This CDR3 contains 11 residues. The CDR3 DNA reads as TGTGCCAGCCGATACGCCGATACGCAGTATTTT. Its translation is CASRYADTQYF.

The chain uses TRBV30 and TRBJ1-5; D possibly corresponds to TRBD1 (5 bases). This CDR3 has 16 amino acids. V gave up 0 bases and J gave up 0 bases, with 12 bases separating them. CDR1 GTSNPN and CDR2 SVGIG come from the germline V gene (reference sequence). The CDR3 sequence: CAWSVGAKISNQPQHF. The CDR3 DNA sequence: TGTGCCTGGAGTGTCGGGGCGAAAATTAGCAATCAGCCCCAGCATTTT.

The chain recombines TRBV30 with TRBJ2-5, with a possible D match to TRBD2 (6 bases). The germline gives CDR1 GTSNPN, CDR2 SVGIG (reference sequence). The CDR3 loop spans 16 amino acids. Trimming shortened V by 3 bases and J by 4 bases, and 21 bases separated the two germline ends. The CDR3 DNA is TGTGCCTGGAGCCCCCCCCTGGCGGGGATATTAGAGACCCAGTACTTC. It codes for CAWSPPLAGILETQYF.

The V gene is TRBV7-2, the J gene TRBJ1-3; the D is unclear. The CDR3 sequence is 15 residues long. Germline lookup yields CDR1 SGHTA and CDR2 FQGNSA. V lost 1 base and J 0 bases, leaving 7 bases between the germline ends. CDR3 sequence reads: CASSLDGSSGNTIYF. CDR3 in DNA: TGTGCCAGCAGCTTAGATGGCAGCTCTGGAAACACCATATATTTT.